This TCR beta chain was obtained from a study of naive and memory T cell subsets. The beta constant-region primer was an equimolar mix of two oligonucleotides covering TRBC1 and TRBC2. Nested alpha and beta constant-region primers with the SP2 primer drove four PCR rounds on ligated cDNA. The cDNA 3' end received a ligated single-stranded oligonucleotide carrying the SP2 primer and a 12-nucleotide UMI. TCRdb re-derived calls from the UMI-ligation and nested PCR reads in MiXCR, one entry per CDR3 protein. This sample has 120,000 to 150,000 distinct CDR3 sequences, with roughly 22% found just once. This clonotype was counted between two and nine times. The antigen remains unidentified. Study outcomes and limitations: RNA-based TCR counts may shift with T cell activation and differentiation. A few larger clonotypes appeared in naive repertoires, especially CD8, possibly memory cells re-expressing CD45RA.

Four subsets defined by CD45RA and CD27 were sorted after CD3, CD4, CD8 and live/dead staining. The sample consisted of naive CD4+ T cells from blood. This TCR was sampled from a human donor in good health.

The CDR3 sequence: CATSRVLTNTGELFF. The DNA for the CDR3 is TGTGCCACCAGCAGAGTTCTTACGAACACCGGGGAGCTGTTTTTT. J is TRBJ2-2 and V is TRBV15; no clear D gene. Germline loops: CDR1 LNHNV, CDR2 YYDKDF (reference sequence). The germline V and J ends were trimmed by 1 base and 0 bases, with 6 bases remaining between them. This CDR3 contains 15 residues. Together with reference TRBV15 and TRBJ2-2, the CDR3 gives the full variable domain: DAMVIQNPRYQVTQFGKPVTLSCSQTLNHNVMYWYQQKSSQAPKLLFHYYDKDFNNEADTPDNFQSRRPNTSFCFLDIRSPGLGDTAMYLCATSRVLTNTGELFFGEGSRLTVL.